These 25 T cell receptor beta chains originate from one sample sequenced in a study of blood T cell repertoires in COVID-19. Here immunoSEQ multiplex PCR was the method, and the copy in TCRdb shows in-frame clones only, minus some. This sample has hundreds of thousands of clones; 75% to 90% occur once, and the top ten carry approximately 8%. Input material: PBMCs or T cells enriched from blood (not recorded which). All receptors derive from a woman aged 55-69 years who had recovered from COVID-19.

The V and J genes are TRBV27 and TRBJ1-2; possibly TRBD1 for D (6 bases). The V end lost 3 bases, the J end lost 2 bases, and 10 bases lay between the germline ends. The germline V gene encodes CDR1 MNHEY and CDR2 SMNVEV (reference sequence). This CDR3 spans 14 amino acids. CDR3 nucleotide sequence: TGTGCCAGCAGTTTGACAAGGGGGAACTATGGCTACACCTTC. Amino acid sequence: CASSLTRGNYGYTF.

For the CDR3, the DNA is TGTGCCAGCAGACTACAGGGTTACTATGGCTACACCTTC. This translates into CASRLQGYYGYTF. The J gene is TRBJ1-2, the V gene TRBV12-3 or TRBV12-4; a weak D match, TRBD1 (6 bases). The CDR3 runs 13 residues. V gave up 6 bases and J gave up 3 bases, with 11 bases separating them.

This sequence joins TRBV2 and TRBJ1-6, with no clear D. The CDR3 totals 14 residues. Germline V gene data show CDR1 as SNHLY and CDR2 as FYNNEI. The ends were cut back, 10 bases at V and 0 bases at J, with 10 bases in the middle. The CDR3 sequence is CATRRDSYNSPLHF. The CDR3 DNA is TGTGCCACCCGCCGCGACTCCTATAATTCACCCCTCCACTTT.

This chain uses TRBV6-1 with TRBJ1-4, with TRBD1 as a possible D gene (5 bases). This CDR3 has 17 residues. Trimming took off 4 bases at V and 11 bases at J, with 26 bases between the two ends. Germline V gives CDR1 MNHNS, CDR2 SASEGT. The CDR3 sequence: CASSGGSLGPLGGKLFF. The CDR3 DNA is TGTGCCAGCAGTGGGGGAAGTTTGGGGCCGCTAGGAGGGAAACTGTTTTTT.

The chain combines TRBV30 with TRBJ1-2; TRBD1 agrees at 7 bases. Losses at the gene ends were 5 bases for V and 2 bases for J; bases not matched to a gene: 8. CDR3 size: 14 residues. Germline V lookup: CDR1 GTSNPN, CDR2 SVGIG (reference sequence). The DNA of the CDR3 is TGTGCCTGGGATACAGGGGTTGGAAACTATGGCTACACCTTC. This encodes CAWDTGVGNYGYTF.

The chain uses TRBV4-1 and TRBJ1-2; a possible D gene is TRBD1 (6 bases). Germline V gene sequence: CDR1 MGHRA, CDR2 YSYEKL. This CDR3 spans 17 amino acids. With 0 bases removed from V and 7 bases from J, the gap between germline ends came to 21 bases. CDR3 region: CASSQDRTGPAGGGYTF. CDR3 nucleotides: TGCGCCAGCAGCCAAGATCGCACAGGGCCCGCGGGTGGTGGCTACACCTTC.

The chain carries TRBV2 and TRBJ2-5; TRBD2 aligns across 7 bases. CDR1 SNHLY and CDR2 FYNNEI come from the germline V gene. The CDR3 is 13 amino acids. Trimming removed 7 bases from V and 4 bases from J; junction bases left unmatched: 6. The chain's CDR3 is CASTRGVGETQYF. CDR3 coding DNA: TGTGCCAGCACTCGGGGGGTCGGAGAGACCCAGTACTTC.

The chain has TRBV5-1 and TRBJ2-1; TRBD2 matches at 7 bases. The CDR3 is 15 residues long. Germline CDR1 and CDR2: SGHRS and YFSETQ. J lost 5 bases, V lost 1 base, and 6 bases had no gene match. Written as DNA, the CDR3 is TGCGCCAGCAGCTTGCGGGGGGTCGTCGACAATGAGCAGTTCTTC. As protein: CASSLRGVVDNEQFF.

This chain uses TRBV5-4 with TRBJ2-2, with 14 bases identical to TRBD2. The CDR3 contains 18 residues. Germline values: CDR1 SGHNT, CDR2 YYREEE (reference sequence). The V gene end was trimmed by 4 bases and the J gene end by 0 bases; junction bases not matched to a gene: 5. The CDR3 sequence is CASSAPTSGGANTGELFF. CDR3 nucleotides: TGTGCCAGCAGCGCCCCGACTAGCGGGGGGGCGAACACCGGGGAGCTGTTTTTT. Using reference TRBV5-4 and TRBJ2-2 for the parts outside the CDR3, the full variable domain is ETGVTQSPTHLIKTRGQQVTLRCSSQSGHNTVSWYQQALGQGPQFIFQYYREEENGRGNFPPRFSGLQFPNYSSELNVNALELDDSALYLCASSAPTSGGANTGELFFGEGSRLTVL.

The chain employs TRBV5-4 and TRBJ2-5; tentative D call: TRBD2 (6 bases). The germline V gene encodes CDR1 SGHNT and CDR2 YYREEE (reference sequence). This CDR3 is 14 amino acids long. The V end was cut by 0 bases, the J end by 5 bases, with 11 bases between. The CDR3 is CASSLDLRGETQYF. In DNA form, the CDR3 reads TGTGCCAGCAGCTTGGATCTACGGGGGGAGACCCAGTACTTC. Drawing the rest from reference TRBV5-4 and TRBJ2-5, the complete variable domain is ETGVTQSPTHLIKTRGQQVTLRCSSQSGHNTVSWYQQALGQGPQFIFQYYREEENGRGNFPPRFSGLQFPNYSSELNVNALELDDSALYLCASSLDLRGETQYFGPGTRLLVL.

The chain couples TRBV2 to TRBJ1-2, with 9 bases identical to TRBD1. Germline V gene data show CDR1 as SNHLY and CDR2 as FYNNEI. The CDR3 covers 16 residues. Trimming removed 6 bases from V and 5 bases from J; junction bases left unmatched: 13. The DNA of the CDR3 is TGTGCCAGCAGACAAAACAGGGGGCGGGGAACATATGGCTACACCTTC. It codes for CASRQNRGRGTYGYTF.

The chain is built from TRBV18 and TRBJ1-1, with D perhaps TRBD1 (6 bases). CDR1 is KGHSH, CDR2 LQKENI, per germline. Trimming cost V 3 bases and J 2 bases, with 13 bases left between them. The CDR3 consists of 15 residues. CDR3 residues: CASSPLEGGNTEAFF. CDR3 bases: TGTGCCAGCTCACCCCTGGAAGGGGGTAACACTGAAGCTTTCTTT.

The chain has TRBV2 and TRBJ1-2; tentative D call: TRBD1 (6 bases). The CDR3 length is 14 residues. Trimming pared 6 bases from V and 8 bases from J, leaving 19 bases between. Germline V gene data show CDR1 as SNHLY and CDR2 as FYNNEI. CDR3 coding DNA: TGTGCCAGCAGCAGGAAGACAGGTGGTGAAGGCTACACCTTC. This encodes CASSRKTGGEGYTF.

The chain combines TRBV7-9 with TRBJ1-2; D call uncertain. In germline, CDR1 is SEHNR, CDR2 FQNEAQ (reference sequence). V was shortened by 1 base and J by 4 bases, with 7 bases between the two germline ends. The CDR3 is made up of 13 amino acids. CDR3 nucleotide sequence: TGTGCCAGCAGCTTAGAGACACCCTATGGCTACACCTTC. Amino acids: CASSLETPYGYTF.

This clone was recorded only once. The genes are TRBV10-3 and TRBJ1-4; D gene uncertain. Per the germline V gene, CDR1 is ENHRY and CDR2 is SYGVKD. The V end lost 0 bases, the J end lost 0 bases, and 17 bases lay between the germline ends. The CDR3 is 19 amino acids. This CDR3 reads CAISESGKTSYATNEKLFF. CDR3 in DNA: TGTGCCATCAGTGAGTCGGGCAAAACCTCCTATGCAACTAATGAAAAACTGTTTTTT.

V gene TRBV9 combines with J gene TRBJ1-1; 9 nucleotides align to TRBD1. Germline-derived CDR1 and CDR2 are SGDLS and YYNGEE. V lost 1 base, J lost 3 bases, and 1 base stayed unmatched. CDR3 length equals 14 residues. DNA for the CDR3: TGTGCCAGCAGCGTAAGGACAGGGGACACTGAAGCTTTCTTT. Translation: CASSVRTGDTEAFF.

The CDR3: CASSPNRGPYEQYV. The CDR3 nucleotides read TGTGCCAGCTCACCAAACAGGGGGCCTTACGAGCAGTACGTC. The rearrangement links TRBV18 to TRBJ2-7, with TRBD1 matching over 9 bases. V trimming: 2 bases; J trimming: 4 bases; junction bases outside the gene matches: 3. Germline V gene sequence: CDR1 KGHSH, CDR2 LQKENI. The CDR3 runs 14 residues.

The V gene is TRBV20-1, the J gene TRBJ1-2, with TRBD1 matching over 7 bases. The CDR3 spans 11 residues. Germline V gene lookup returns CDR1 DFQATT and CDR2 SNEGSKA (reference sequence). Trimming cost V 7 bases and J 8 bases; bases outside gene matches: 7. The CDR3 bases are TGCAGTGTTTACAGGGGTGGAGGCTACACCTTC. Translation: CSVYRGGGYTF.

V usage is TRBV30 and J usage is TRBJ2-3, with a tentative D call TRBD1 (6 bases). In germline, CDR1 is GTSNPN, CDR2 SVGIG (reference sequence). The V end lost 4 bases, the J end lost 2 bases, and 25 bases lay between the germline ends. The CDR3 spans 18 residues. The chain's CDR3 is CAWNIKWGRALFTDTQYF. CDR3 DNA sequence: TGTGCCTGGAATATTAAATGGGGGCGGGCCCTATTCACAGATACGCAGTATTTT. Combining the CDR3 with reference TRBV30 and TRBJ2-3 gives the whole variable domain SQTIHQWPATLVQPVGSPLSLECTVEGTSNPNLYWYRQAAGRGLQLLFYSVGIGQISSEVPQNLSASRPQDRQFILSSKKLLLSDSGFYLCAWNIKWGRALFTDTQYFGPGTRLTVL.

The chain joins TRBV5-5 to TRBJ2-2; D ambiguous. The CDR3 contains 14 residues. CDR1 is SGHKS, CDR2 YYEKEE, per germline (reference sequence). Trimming pared 0 bases from V and 1 base from J, leaving 4 bases between. Here the CDR3 reads CASSLAGNTGELFF. CDR3 sequence (DNA): TGTGCCAGCAGCTTGGCCGGGAACACCGGGGAGCTGTTTTTT.

The CDR3 is CASSVIAPGDTNEKLFF. CDR3 sequence (DNA): TGTGCCAGCAGTGTAATCGCCCCAGGGGACACTAATGAAAAACTGTTTTTT. This chain links TRBV2 with TRBJ1-4; D perhaps matches TRBD1 (6 bases). The CDR3 consists of 17 residues. V was clipped by 4 bases and J by 2 bases, with 17 bases between them. The germline V gene encodes CDR1 SNHLY and CDR2 FYNNEI.

DNA for the CDR3: TGTGCCAGCAGCTTGGAAACTTTGAACACTGAAGCTTTCTTT. Its protein is CASSLETLNTEAFF. J is TRBJ1-1 and V is TRBV5-4, with D uncertain. The CDR3 sequence is 14 residues long. The germline V and J ends were trimmed by 0 bases and 0 bases, with 6 bases remaining between them. Looked up from germline, CDR1 is SGHNT and CDR2 is YYREEE (reference sequence).

The sample holds a few counts of this clone. The chain uses TRBV4-2 and TRBJ2-7; D might be TRBD2 (7 bases). Germline V lookup: CDR1 LGHNA, CDR2 YNFKEQ. Trimming left V 0 bases short and J 5 bases short, with 14 bases between. The length of the CDR3 is 15 residues. CDR3 DNA: TGTGCCAGCAGCCAAGATGTGCAGGGGACTAACGAGCAGTACTTC. Protein product: CASSQDVQGTNEQYF.

The chain is built from TRBV14 and TRBJ2-2; 7 positions match TRBD2. The germline V gene has CDR1 SGHDN and CDR2 FVKESK. The CDR3 consists of 15 residues. Trimming at V came to 5 bases and at J to 0 bases, leaving 3 bases not matched to a gene. This chain's CDR3 is CASSKRGANTGELFF. In DNA, the CDR3 is TGTGCCAGCAGCAAACGGGGGGCGAACACCGGGGAGCTGTTTTTT.

This chain uses TRBV6-5 with TRBJ2-7; D perhaps matches TRBD1 (6 bases). Between the trimmed V and J ends, which lost 6 bases and 6 bases, there was a span of 12 bases. Per germline, CDR1 MNHEY and CDR2 SVGAGI. The CDR3 spans 12 residues. The CDR3 nucleotides are TGTGCCAGCAGCCACTCAGGGGTCGAGCAGTACGTC. This sequence encodes CASSHSGVEQYV.